This T cell receptor (beta chain) came from a study of monozygotic twins with inflammatory bowel disease. The CDR3 loop spans 14 amino acids. CDR1 and CDR2 from the germline V gene are SEHNR and FQNEAQ (reference sequence). TCRdb re-called the 5' RACE reads and shows each CDR3 protein once, DNA omitted. The sample has 200,000 to 250,000 distinct CDR3 sequences. V usage is TRBV7-9 and J usage is TRBJ1-2; TCRdb picks TRBD1, but there is no DNA to check that call. Sequences were obtained from blood. This receptor was identified in a human donor with ulcerative colitis or Crohn's disease, or a healthy co-twin of an affected twin (not recorded which). The CDR3 here is CASSRTGFGYGYTF.